This TCR beta chain was captured in a study of T cell repertoires in cytomegalovirus infection. Study-level information: Used in the study were CMV epitopes, some recently identified and HLA-C-restricted, others well-studied and HLA-B-restricted. Public TCR beta signatures indicated both CMV infection and matching HLA type.

The CDR3 extends over 14 amino acids. Unmatched junction bases numbered 11, after V lost 3 bases and J lost 10 bases. The germline V gene encodes CDR1 SGHVS and CDR2 FNYEAQ. Study results and limitations: Predominance within the ex vivo response was attributable to HLA-C-restricted CMV-specific TCR beta clonotypes.

TCRdb itself ran the reads through MiXCR, one entry per CDR3 protein. The sample lists about 470,000 distinct CDR3 sequences, under 45% occurring once. As to this clonotype: Its antigen is as yet unknown.

The sequencing used cultured PBMCs, collected from culture after CMV antigen stimulation. The chain combines TRBV7-6 with TRBJ1-1; 7 bases map to TRBD1. The TCR sequence derives from a human donor in good health (CMV status not recorded). Some clones in this sample may be carry-over from other donors' samples. For the CDR3, the DNA is TGTGCCAGCAGCTTGTCGACAGGGTTAGCAGGAGCTTTCTTT. Protein sequence: CASSLSTGLAGAFF.